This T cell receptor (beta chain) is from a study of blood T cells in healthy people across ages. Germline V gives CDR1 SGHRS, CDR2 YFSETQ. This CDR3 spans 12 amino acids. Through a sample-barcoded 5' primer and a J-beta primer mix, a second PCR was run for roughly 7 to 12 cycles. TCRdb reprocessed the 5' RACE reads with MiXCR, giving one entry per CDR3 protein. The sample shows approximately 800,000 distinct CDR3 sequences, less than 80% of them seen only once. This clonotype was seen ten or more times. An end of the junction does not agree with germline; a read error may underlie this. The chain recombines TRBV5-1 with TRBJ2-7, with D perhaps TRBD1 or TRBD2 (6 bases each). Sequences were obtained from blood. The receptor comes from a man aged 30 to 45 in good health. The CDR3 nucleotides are TGTGCCAGCAGCTTAAGGGGGGACGAGCAGTACTTC. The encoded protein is CASSLRGDEQYF.